One sample yielded the 29 T cell receptor beta chains listed below, sequenced in a study of shared clonotypes between healthy human individuals (dated by TCRdb to about 2020). The library came from the immunoSEQ multiplex PCR assay. The clones in this table, taken by TCRdb from immuneACCESS, are in-frame only. Not every clone is retained; where verified, under half of the shortfall comes from an unresolved V gene, and the cause of the rest is unknown. The table for this sample lists approximately 340,000 clones; about 70% of them were counted only once. The top ten clones comprise roughly 10% of the sample. Input material: memory CD4+ T cells sorted from blood. According to the study, the label for this sample's cell subset or site signals: CD45RA-negative fraction. The receptors were sampled from a man aged 30 to 45 in good health.

This chain uses TRBV29-1 with TRBJ1-2; 7 bases are shared with TRBD1. Germline-derived CDR1 and CDR2 are SQVTM and ANQGSEA. CDR3 size: 13 residues. Trimming took 3 bases from V and 4 from J; bases not matched to a gene: 5. CDR3 sequence reads: CSVDLGQIYGYTF. DNA of the CDR3: TGCAGCGTTGACTTGGGACAGATCTATGGCTACACCTTC.

This clone was observed once. The chain is built from TRBV30 and TRBJ2-1, with 10 bases identical to TRBD1. The CDR3 runs to 17 residues. The ends lost 2 bases at V and 0 bases at J; junction bases unmatched: 7. CDR1 and CDR2 (germline): GTSNPN, SVGIG (reference sequence). CDR3 loop: CAWSQRQGASSYNEQFF. In DNA form, the CDR3 reads TGTGCCTGGAGTCAAAGACAGGGGGCGAGCTCCTACAATGAGCAGTTCTTC.

The chain couples TRBV19 to TRBJ2-3; TRBD2 matches at 9 bases. In germline, CDR1 is LNHDA, CDR2 SQIVND (reference sequence). The CDR3 runs to 15 residues. V shed 5 bases, J shed 3 bases, and the junction held 6 bases outside the gene matches. Here the CDR3 DNA reads TGTGCCAGTAGTGCAAATAGCGGGAGAACAGATACGCAGTATTTT. Amino acids: CASSANSGRTDTQYF.

V is TRBV7-9 and J is TRBJ2-1; no clear D gene. This CDR3 is 12 amino acids long. The germline CDR1 and CDR2 sequences are SEHNR and FQNEAQ (reference sequence). Deletions cut 2 bases from V and 7 bases from J, with 6 bases between. For the CDR3, the DNA is TGTGCCAGCAGCTTATCGAAGAATGAGCAGTTCTTC. This codes for CASSLSKNEQFF.

V gene TRBV19 combines with J gene TRBJ1-5; D may be TRBD1 (6 bases). Germline V gene sequence: CDR1 LNHDA, CDR2 SQIVND (reference sequence). The V and J ends lost 3 bases and 0 bases respectively, with 12 bases between them. This CDR3 spans 16 amino acids. This CDR3 is CASSIQGSNSNQPQHF. CDR3 bases: TGTGCCAGTAGTATCCAGGGGAGTAATAGCAATCAGCCCCAGCATTTT.

This clone was seen a few times. The J gene is TRBJ2-1, the V gene TRBV9; D perhaps matches TRBD2 (6 bases). Germline CDR1 reads SGDLS; CDR2 reads YYNGEE. Trimming removed 0 bases from V and 13 bases from J, with 14 bases in between. This CDR3 region has 13 residues. The CDR3 reads CASSVANSGLQFF. For the CDR3, the DNA is TGTGCCAGCAGCGTAGCTAATTCGGGACTCCAGTTCTTC.

The J gene is TRBJ2-7, the V gene TRBV25-1; the match to TRBD1 covers 7 bases. V lost 6 bases and J lost 4; bases outside the gene matches: 9. CDR1 is MGHDK, CDR2 SYGVNS, per germline. The CDR3 sequence is 14 residues long. The CDR3 is CASSRKGQLYEQYF. The CDR3 coding sequence is TGTGCCAGCAGCCGTAAGGGACAGCTATACGAGCAGTACTTC.

This chain connects TRBV2 to TRBJ1-5, with 8 bases identical to TRBD1. V gave up 6 bases and J gave up 5 bases; unmatched junction bases: 6. The CDR3 contains 14 residues. CDR1 and CDR2 from the germline V gene are SNHLY and FYNNEI. The CDR3 DNA sequence: TGTGCCAGCAGGGAGGACAGGGCGTATCAGCCCCAGCATTTT. It is translated as CASREDRAYQPQHF.

The rearrangement uses TRBV29-1 and TRBJ2-5; D tentatively fits TRBD1 or TRBD2 (5 bases each). CDR1 and CDR2 from the germline V gene are SQVTM and ANQGSEA. V lost 7 bases, J lost 3 bases, and 12 bases lay in between. The CDR3 has 12 amino acids. As DNA, the CDR3 is TGCAGCGCGGGACGGCTAAAAGAGACCCAGTACTTC. Encoded protein: CSAGRLKETQYF.

V is TRBV6-1 and J is TRBJ2-7; D is perhaps TRBD1 or TRBD2 (5 bases each). The CDR3 spans 14 residues. Germline lookup yields CDR1 MNHNS and CDR2 SASEGT. Trimming left V 6 bases short and J 6 bases short, with 18 bases between. The DNA for the CDR3 is TGTGCCAGCAGCCCCGAGGGATGGCAGGGCGAGCAGTACTTC. Residues: CASSPEGWQGEQYF.

The chain employs TRBV18 and TRBJ2-7; maybe TRBD1 (6 bases). Germline V gene lookup returns CDR1 KGHSH and CDR2 LQKENI. The CDR3 is 15 amino acids. V lost 5 bases, J lost 4 bases, and 18 bases lay in between. The CDR3 sequence is CASSAEYDRRYEQYF. CDR3 nucleotides: TGTGCCAGCTCAGCTGAATACGACAGGAGATACGAGCAGTACTTC.

This sequence joins TRBV27 and TRBJ2-5; 7 nucleotides agree with TRBD1. Germline V gene data show CDR1 as MNHEY and CDR2 as SMNVEV (reference sequence). V was clipped by 6 bases and J by 1 base; unmatched bases: 5. This CDR3 region has 14 residues. In DNA form, the CDR3 reads TGTGCCAGCAGCAAGGACAGGAGCCAAGAGACCCAGTACTTC. Translating gives CASSKDRSQETQYF.

This rearrangement joins TRBV7-9 to TRBJ1-2; a possible D gene is TRBD1 (6 bases). Germline V gene lookup returns CDR1 SEHNR and CDR2 FQNEAQ (reference sequence). The V gene lost 3 bases and the J gene lost 5 bases, with 13 bases spanning the gap. CDR3 length: 14 amino acids. The CDR3 spells CASSFRTDIYGYTF. CDR3 nucleotides: TGTGCCAGCAGCTTTCGGACAGACATTTATGGCTACACCTTC.

This sequence joins TRBV28 and TRBJ1-2, with D perhaps TRBD1 (6 bases). Germline-derived CDR1 and CDR2 are MDHEN and SYDVKM. Trimming pared 2 bases from V and 6 bases from J, leaving 10 bases between. CDR3 length: 13 residues. The CDR3 here is CASSLPGADGYTF. CDR3 bases: TGTGCCAGCAGTTTACCGGGGGCGGATGGCTACACCTTC.

V is TRBV27 and J is TRBJ1-1, with D possibly matching TRBD1 (5 bases). Deletions cut 2 bases from V and 8 bases from J, with 12 bases between. The germline gives CDR1 MNHEY, CDR2 SMNVEV (reference sequence). This CDR3 has 13 residues. The CDR3 region has the DNA TGTGCCAGCAGTTTACTAAAGCAGGGAGAAGCTTTCTTT. Amino acids: CASSLLKQGEAFF.

This chain connects TRBV2 to TRBJ2-1; tentatively, D is TRBD1 or TRBD2 (5 bases each). The V end lost 6 bases, the J end lost 9 bases, and 18 bases lay between the germline ends. Germline V lookup: CDR1 SNHLY, CDR2 FYNNEI. The CDR3 spans 14 residues. CDR3 DNA sequence: TGTGCCAGCAGCGCCGGGACGCTTCTCACTGAGCAGTTCTTC. This gives the protein CASSAGTLLTEQFF.

In this sample, this clone turned up a few times. Other DNA sequences in this sample translate to the same CDR3. The chain links TRBV4-1 to TRBJ2-1; 7 nucleotides agree with TRBD1. V gave up 1 base and J gave up 2 bases; unmatched junction bases: 2. The germline V gene has CDR1 MGHRA and CDR2 YSYEKL. The CDR3 is made up of 15 amino acids. The CDR3 DNA follows: TGCGCCAGCAGCCAAGGGGGGACAGCCTACAATGAGCAGTTCTTC. Its translation: CASSQGGTAYNEQFF.

The CDR3 DNA reads TGTGCCAGCAGCTTAGTTATGGGGGTGAAGAACACTGAAGCTTTCTTT. It yields the protein CASSLVMGVKNTEAFF. The chain uses TRBV11-2 and TRBJ1-1, with a weak D call TRBD1 (5 bases). The CDR3 length is 16 residues. Germline-derived CDR1 and CDR2 are SGHAT and FQNNGV. V lost 1 base and J lost 1, with 13 bases in between.

The rearrangement links TRBV18 to TRBJ2-1, with 8 bases fitting TRBD1. Germline V gene data show CDR1 as KGHSH and CDR2 as LQKENI. V dropped 3 bases and J dropped 1; count of bases not matched to a gene: 5. The CDR3 consists of 16 residues. The DNA of the CDR3 is TGTGCCAGCTCACCCGAAAGGACAGGGTCCTACAATGAGCAGTTCTTC. This gives the protein CASSPERTGSYNEQFF.

This clone was detected once. The rearrangement joins TRBV7-2 to TRBJ1-1, with no clear D. CDR1 is SGHTA, CDR2 FQGNSA, per germline. The CDR3 is made up of 14 amino acids. Trimming removed 7 bases at V and 1 base at J, with 13 bases between. The DNA for the CDR3 is TGTGCCAGCACCATGGGCCGGGCGAACACTGAAGCTTTCTTT. The encoded protein is CASTMGRANTEAFF. Full variable domain (remainder filled in from reference TRBV7-2 and TRBJ1-1): GAGVSQSPSNKVTEKGKDVELRCDPISGHTALYWYRQSLGQGLEFLIYFQGNSAPDKSGLPSDRFSAERTGGSVSTLTIQRTQQEDSAVYLCASTMGRANTEAFFGQGTRLTVV.

This chain uses TRBV15 with TRBJ1-1; D remains unclear. The germline CDR1 and CDR2 sequences are LNHNV and YYDKDF (reference sequence). The CDR3 consists of 13 residues. Between the trimmed V and J ends, which lost 3 bases and 4 bases, there was a span of 9 bases. CDR3 nucleotides: TGTGCCACCAGCAGGGAAGGGTTCACTGAAGCTTTCTTT. Translated, it gives CATSREGFTEAFF.

In DNA, the CDR3 is TGTGCCAGCAGACTACAGAACGGTCAGCCCCAGCATTTT. This codes for CASRLQNGQPQHF. The chain uses TRBV6-1 and TRBJ1-5; D unclear. This CDR3 is 13 amino acids long. From germline, CDR1 is MNHNS and CDR2 SASEGT. V was trimmed by 6 bases and J by 6 bases, leaving 12 bases between them.

This sequence joins TRBV6-1 and TRBJ2-7, with a tentative D call TRBD1 (6 bases). The ends were cut back, 11 bases at V and 7 bases at J, with 24 bases in the middle. From germline, CDR1 is MNHNS and CDR2 SASEGT. The CDR3 spans 14 residues. The CDR3 region has the DNA TGTGCCGCGAAACAGGGTTCCCGGCCGGGGGAGCAGTACTTC. It translates to CAAKQGSRPGEQYF.

The chain links TRBV5-5 to TRBJ1-5, with D uncertain. The CDR3 length is 14 residues. The V gene lost 2 bases and the J gene lost 8 bases, with 14 bases spanning the gap. From germline, CDR1 is SGHKS and CDR2 YYEKEE (reference sequence). For the CDR3, the DNA is TGTGCCAGCAGCTTCCAAACTCCGTCGGAGCCCCAGCATTTT. Its translation is CASSFQTPSEPQHF.

The chain has TRBV5-1 and TRBJ2-1; tentatively, D is TRBD2 (5 bases). V was cut by 0 bases and J by 0 bases, with 13 bases left in between. In germline, CDR1 is SGHRS, CDR2 YFSETQ. This CDR3 is 17 amino acids long. The CDR3: CASSLARTSGSYNEQFF. CDR3 nucleotide sequence: TGCGCCAGCAGCTTGGCCAGGACGAGCGGCTCCTACAATGAGCAGTTCTTC.

This sequence joins TRBV18 and TRBJ2-2, with TRBD2 identical over 7 bases. The CDR3 sequence is 13 residues long. Germline V gene sequence: CDR1 KGHSH, CDR2 LQKENI. J was trimmed by 9 bases and V by 4 bases; bases with no gene match: 5. The CDR3 protein is CASSRGGRRELFF. The CDR3 bases are TGTGCCAGCTCACGGGGAGGGCGCCGGGAGCTGTTTTTT.

This clone was recorded many times. The chain joins TRBV27 to TRBJ2-1; a possible D gene is TRBD2 (6 bases). Germline V gives CDR1 MNHEY, CDR2 SMNVEV (reference sequence). V was cut by 5 bases and J by 5 bases, with 10 bases left in between. The CDR3 loop spans 13 amino acids. For the CDR3, the DNA is TGTGCCAGCAGTGCCATAGCGGACAATGAGCAGTTCTTC. Its protein is CASSAIADNEQFF.

In DNA, the CDR3 is TGTGCCAGCAGCGTAACTAGCGGGAGGGCGTTAGGTGAGCAGTTCTTC. Protein sequence: CASSVTSGRALGEQFF. The rearrangement uses TRBV9 and TRBJ2-1; 13 nucleotides match TRBD2. The CDR3 is 16 amino acids. J was trimmed by 9 bases and V by 1 base; bases with no gene match: 7. The germline V gene has CDR1 SGDLS and CDR2 YYNGEE.

As DNA, the CDR3 is TGTGCCAGCAGTGAGACGGGACAGGGAACGTACGAGCAGTACTTC. This gives the protein CASSETGQGTYEQYF. The chain links TRBV2 to TRBJ2-7, with 9 bases matching TRBD1. Trimming took 3 bases from V and 4 from J; bases not matched to a gene: 7. The CDR3 contains 15 residues. Looked up from germline, CDR1 is SNHLY and CDR2 is FYNNEI.